The present T cell receptor (beta chain) was sequenced within a study of T cell repertoires in cytomegalovirus infection. Study overall: Matching HLA type and CMV infection were both indicated by public TCR beta signatures. General study results and limits: Summed public TCR beta family frequency identified CMV carriers bearing the relevant HLA. There were HLA-C-restricted CMV-specific TCR beta clonotypes dominating the ex vivo response.

A few counts support this clonotype. Antigen unknown. The V and J ends lost 2 bases and 2 bases respectively, with 16 bases between them. Per the germline V gene, CDR1 is KGHSH and CDR2 is LQKENI. The CDR3 is 17 amino acids. Each CDR3 protein is one row after TCRdb ran MiXCR on the reads. The sample carries just over 150,000 distinct CDR3 sequences, less than 25% recorded once. The receptor comes from a human donor in good health (CMV status not recorded). Some clones in this sample may be carry-over from other donors' samples. The rearrangement uses TRBV18 and TRBJ1-5; a weak D match, TRBD1 (6 bases). The sample was PBMCs. CDR3 region: CASSPEQGLGGNQPQHF. CDR3 DNA sequence: TGTGCCAGCTCACCAGAACAGGGCCTTGGGGGCAATCAGCCCCAGCATTTT.